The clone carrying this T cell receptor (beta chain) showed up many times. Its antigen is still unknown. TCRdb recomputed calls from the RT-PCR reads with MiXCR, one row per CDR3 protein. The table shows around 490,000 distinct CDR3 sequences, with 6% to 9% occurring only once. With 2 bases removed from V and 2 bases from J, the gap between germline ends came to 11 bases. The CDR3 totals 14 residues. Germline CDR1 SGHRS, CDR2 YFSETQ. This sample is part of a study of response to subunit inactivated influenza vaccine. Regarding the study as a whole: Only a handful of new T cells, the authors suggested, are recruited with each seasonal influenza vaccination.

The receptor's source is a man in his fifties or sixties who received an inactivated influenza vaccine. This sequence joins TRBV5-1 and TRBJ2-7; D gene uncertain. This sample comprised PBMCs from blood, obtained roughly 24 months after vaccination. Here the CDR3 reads CASSFGVVTYEQYF. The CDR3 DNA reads TGCGCCAGCAGCTTCGGAGTAGTAACCTACGAGCAGTACTTC.